Following are 6 T cell receptor beta chains from one sample sequenced in a study of CD4 T cells in relation to SARS-CoV-2 and coronaviruses. Which antigens these TCRs recognize remains unknown. Assay used: immunoSEQ multiplex PCR; TCRdb lists only in-frame clones, some missing. The sample comprises tens of thousands of clones, approximately 82% of which are singletons, and around 30% rests with the top ten. Before the COVID-19 pandemic, during about 2011-2019, CD4+ T cells were taken from unexposed donors. CD4+ T cells were isolated from the cells after more than 8 days of culture. Sequencing was carried out using CD4+ T cells from PBMCs, cultured in vitro. These receptors were collected from a human donor in good health.

V usage is TRBV6-2 or TRBV6-3 and J usage is TRBJ2-7; 13 nucleotides agree with TRBD2. Trimming cost V 5 bases and J 7 bases; bases outside gene matches: 5. CDR1 and CDR2 from the germline V gene are MNHEY and SVGEGT. The CDR3 has 14 amino acids. CDR3 loop: CASSRLAGGKEQYF. In nucleotides, the CDR3 is TGTGCCAGCAGTAGACTAGCGGGAGGAAAAGAGCAGTACTTC.

This clone appeared a single time. The chain recombines TRBV10-2 with TRBJ1-5, with a possible D match to TRBD1 (6 bases). With 5 bases removed from V and 3 bases from J, the gap between germline ends came to 14 bases. Germline assignment: CDR1 WSHSY and CDR2 SAAADI. CDR3 size: 15 residues. CDR3 nucleotides: TGCGCCAGCAGTCCAGGGGTCCCAGCCAATCAGCCCCAGCATTTT. It codes for CASSPGVPANQPQHF.

The V gene is TRBV5-4, the J gene TRBJ2-6; the D gene is possibly TRBD1 (6 bases). The germline CDR1 and CDR2 sequences are SGHNT and YYREEE (reference sequence). The CDR3 length is 19 residues. The germline V and J ends were trimmed by 1 base and 1 base, with 18 bases remaining between them. The CDR3 here is CASSLMGRGKRSGANVLTF. CDR3 bases: TGTGCCAGCAGCTTGATGGGCAGGGGAAAGAGGTCTGGGGCCAACGTCCTGACTTTC.

V is TRBV27 and J is TRBJ2-1; 16 nucleotides align to TRBD2. CDR1 is MNHEY, CDR2 SMNVEV, per germline (reference sequence). The CDR3 contains 19 residues. Losses at the gene ends were 2 bases for V and 9 bases for J; bases not matched to a gene: 13. CDR3 nucleotides: TGTGCCAGCAGTTTACCCTTAGCAGGGACTAGCGGGAGGGCCTCTGAGCAGTTCTTC. Its protein is CASSLPLAGTSGRASEQFF.

The chain carries TRBV19 and TRBJ1-5; tentative D call: TRBD1 (6 bases). V dropped 5 bases and J dropped 4 bases, with 18 bases sitting between them. CDR3 length: 16 residues. CDR1 LNHDA and CDR2 SQIVND come from the germline V gene (reference sequence). This chain's CDR3 is CASSEGTVRGNQPQHF. The CDR3 DNA sequence: TGTGCCAGTAGTGAAGGGACGGTGAGGGGGAATCAGCCCCAGCATTTT.

The rearrangement uses TRBV19 and TRBJ2-2; the match to TRBD1 covers 9 bases. The CDR3 consists of 15 residues. CDR1 and CDR2 from the germline V gene are LNHDA and SQIVND (reference sequence). The V gene end was trimmed by 7 bases and the J gene end by 1 base; junction bases not matched to a gene: 4. CDR3 coding DNA: TGTGCCAGTATCAAGGGACAGGGGAACACCGGGGAGCTGTTTTTT. Amino acids: CASIKGQGNTGELFF.